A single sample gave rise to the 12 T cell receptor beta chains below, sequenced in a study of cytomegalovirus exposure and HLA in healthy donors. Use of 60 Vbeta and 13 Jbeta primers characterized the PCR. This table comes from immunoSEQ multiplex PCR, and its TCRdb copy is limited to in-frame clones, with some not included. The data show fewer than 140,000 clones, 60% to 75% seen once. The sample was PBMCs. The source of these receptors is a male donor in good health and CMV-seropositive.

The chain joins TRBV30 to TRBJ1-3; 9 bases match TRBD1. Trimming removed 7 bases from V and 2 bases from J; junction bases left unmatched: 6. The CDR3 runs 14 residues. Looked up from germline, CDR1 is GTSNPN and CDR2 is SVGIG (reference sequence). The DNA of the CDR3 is TGTGCCTCCCCGACAGGGGGGGCTGGAAACACCATATATTTT. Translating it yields CASPTGGAGNTIYF.

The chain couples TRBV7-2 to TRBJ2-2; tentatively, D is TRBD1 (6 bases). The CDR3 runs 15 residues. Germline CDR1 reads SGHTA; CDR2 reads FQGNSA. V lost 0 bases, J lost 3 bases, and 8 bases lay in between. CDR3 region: CASSLAAGDTGELFF. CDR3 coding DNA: TGTGCCAGCAGCTTAGCCGCAGGGGACACCGGGGAGCTGTTTTTT.

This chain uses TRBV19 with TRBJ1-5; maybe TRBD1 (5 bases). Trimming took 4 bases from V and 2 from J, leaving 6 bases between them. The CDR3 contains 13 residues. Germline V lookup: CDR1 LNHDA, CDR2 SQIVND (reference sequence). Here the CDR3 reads CASSKGGNQPQHF. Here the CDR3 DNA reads TGTGCCAGTAGTAAAGGGGGCAATCAGCCCCAGCATTTT.

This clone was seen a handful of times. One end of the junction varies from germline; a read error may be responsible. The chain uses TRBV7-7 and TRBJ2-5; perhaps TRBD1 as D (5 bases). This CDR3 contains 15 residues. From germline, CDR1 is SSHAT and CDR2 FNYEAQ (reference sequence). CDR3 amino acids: CASSLEATAGKTQYF. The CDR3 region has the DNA TGTGCTAGCAGCTTAGAAGCGACAGCCGGCAAGACCCAGTACTTC.

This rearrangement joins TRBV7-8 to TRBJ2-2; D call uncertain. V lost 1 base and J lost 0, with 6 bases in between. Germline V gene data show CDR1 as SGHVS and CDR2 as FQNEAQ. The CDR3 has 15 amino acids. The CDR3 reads CASSLGASNTGELFF. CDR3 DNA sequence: TGTGCCAGCAGCTTAGGGGCTTCGAACACCGGGGAGCTGTTTTTT.

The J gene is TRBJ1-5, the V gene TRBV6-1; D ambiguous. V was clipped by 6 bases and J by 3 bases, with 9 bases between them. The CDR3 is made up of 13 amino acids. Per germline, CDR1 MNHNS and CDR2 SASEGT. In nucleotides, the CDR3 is TGTGCCAGCAGAACAGATCCCAATCAGCCCCAGCATTTT. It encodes CASRTDPNQPQHF.

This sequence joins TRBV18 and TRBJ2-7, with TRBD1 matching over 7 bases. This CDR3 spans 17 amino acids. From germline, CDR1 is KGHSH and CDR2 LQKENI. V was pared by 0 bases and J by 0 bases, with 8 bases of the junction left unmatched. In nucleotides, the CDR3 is TGTGCCAGCTCACCACCCGGGACAGCACCTACCTCCTACGAGCAGTACTTC. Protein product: CASSPPGTAPTSYEQYF. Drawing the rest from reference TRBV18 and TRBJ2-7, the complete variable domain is NAGVMQNPRHLVRRRGQEARLRCSPMKGHSHVYWYRQLPEEGLKFMVYLQKENIIDESGMPKERFSAEFPKEGPSILRIQQVVRGDSAAYFCASSPPGTAPTSYEQYFGPGTRLTVT.

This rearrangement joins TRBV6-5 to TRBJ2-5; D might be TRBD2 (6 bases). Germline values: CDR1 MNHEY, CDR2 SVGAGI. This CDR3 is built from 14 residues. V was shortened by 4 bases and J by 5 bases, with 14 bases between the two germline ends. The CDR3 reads CASSFGPGTETQYF. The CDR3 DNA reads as TGTGCCAGCAGTTTTGGACCCGGGACTGAGACCCAGTACTTC.

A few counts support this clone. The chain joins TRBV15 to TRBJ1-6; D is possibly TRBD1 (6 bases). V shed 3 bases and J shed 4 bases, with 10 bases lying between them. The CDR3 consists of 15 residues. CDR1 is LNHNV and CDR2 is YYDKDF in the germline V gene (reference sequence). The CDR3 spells CATSRVGQYNSPLHF. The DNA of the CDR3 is TGTGCCACCAGCAGGGTGGGACAATATAATTCACCCCTCCACTTT.

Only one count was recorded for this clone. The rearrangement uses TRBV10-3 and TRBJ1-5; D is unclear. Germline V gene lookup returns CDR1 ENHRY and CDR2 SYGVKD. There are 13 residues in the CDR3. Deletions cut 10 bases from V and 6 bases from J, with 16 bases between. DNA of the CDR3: TGTGCCACGAGAGACATTTTGGTTCAGCCCCAGCATTTT. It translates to CATRDILVQPQHF.

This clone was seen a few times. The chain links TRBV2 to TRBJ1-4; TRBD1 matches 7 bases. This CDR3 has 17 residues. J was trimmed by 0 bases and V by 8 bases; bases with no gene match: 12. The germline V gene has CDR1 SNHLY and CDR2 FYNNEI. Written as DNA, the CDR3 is TGTGCCAGCTTAAAAACAGGGGCAACTGCAACTAATGAAAAACTGTTTTTT. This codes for CASLKTGATATNEKLFF.

CDR3 nucleotides: TGTGCCTGGAGTACCAGGGTGGCCCAAGAGACCCAGTACTTC. As protein: CAWSTRVAQETQYF. The chain has TRBV30 and TRBJ2-5, with D maybe TRBD1 (5 bases). V was trimmed by 2 bases and J by 1 base, leaving 11 bases between them. CDR3 size: 14 residues. Germline CDR1 reads GTSNPN; CDR2 reads SVGIG (reference sequence).